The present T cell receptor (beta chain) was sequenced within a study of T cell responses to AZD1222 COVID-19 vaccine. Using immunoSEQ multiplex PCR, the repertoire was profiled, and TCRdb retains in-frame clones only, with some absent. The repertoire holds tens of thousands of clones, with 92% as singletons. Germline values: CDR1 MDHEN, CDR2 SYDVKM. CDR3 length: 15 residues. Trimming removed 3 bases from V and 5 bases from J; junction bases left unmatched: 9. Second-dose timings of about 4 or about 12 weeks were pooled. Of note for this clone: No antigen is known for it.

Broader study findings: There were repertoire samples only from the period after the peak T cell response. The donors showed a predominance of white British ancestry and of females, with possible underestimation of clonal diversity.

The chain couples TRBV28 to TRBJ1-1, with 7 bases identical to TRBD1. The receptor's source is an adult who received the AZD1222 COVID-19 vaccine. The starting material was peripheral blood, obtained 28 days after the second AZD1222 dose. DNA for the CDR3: TGTGCCAGCAGTTTCCCGAGACAGGGAGGGACTGAAGCTTTCTTT. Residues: CASSFPRQGGTEAFF.